A single T cell receptor (beta chain) is shown here with its context. Antigen specificity is unknown. Time point here: persistent/refractory GD, antithyroid drugs over 5 years with positive TRAb. Preparation of the TCR library used RNA extracted from PBMCs. Graves' disease diagnosis used American Thyroid Association guidelines. CDR1 and CDR2 (germline): SQVTM, ANQGSEA. Trimming left V 0 bases short and J 10 bases short, with 28 bases between. This CDR3 has 18 amino acids. This record belongs to a study of regulatory T cells in long-lasting Graves disease. Regarding the study as a whole: Sharing of public clonotypes was greater in persistent patients (under 3,000) than in new patients (around 930).

HTBI primers from iRepertoire and Arm-PCR of CDR3 regions yielded the TCR beta libraries. TCRdb re-analysed the multiplex PCR reads in MiXCR, keeping a single row per CDR3 protein. The table shows roughly 700,000 distinct CDR3 sequences, with 30% occurring only once. The sample was peripheral blood mononuclear cells (PBMCs), taken when the disease was refractory, from a patient treated with antithyroid drugs. The receptor was isolated from a female donor with Graves disease. The chain joins TRBV29-1 to TRBJ2-1, with a possible D match to TRBD1 (5 bases). Written as DNA, the CDR3 is TGCAGCGTTGAAGAAACAGGATGGTCCTCCCAATCGTCCTTCGAGCAGTTCTTC. This gives the protein CSVEETGWSSQSSFEQFF.